This T cell receptor (beta chain) was observed in a study of T-cell reconstitution after alpha-beta-depleted transplantation in children. General study results and limits: About two months after transplant, alpha-beta T cells reportedly came from several hundred expanded graft clones. Newly produced T cells mostly provided counts and TCRbeta diversity after one year, as hyperexpanded clones declined.

Deletions cut 6 bases from V and 6 bases from J, with 15 bases between. The CDR3 totals 13 residues. The germline gives CDR1 SGHRS, CDR2 YFSETQ. Researchers prepared the TCRbeta library using unique molecular identifiers, the study reports. TCRdb ran MiXCR on the PCR reads and lists one entry per CDR3 protein. The repertoire holds roughly 150,000 distinct CDR3 sequences, with 11% as singletons. This clonotype occurred many times. Its antigen is unidentified. The sequencing used PBMCs, collected before TCRalphabeta/CD19-depleted stem cell transplant. The V gene is TRBV5-1, the J gene TRBJ1-1, with a tentative D call TRBD1 (5 bases). The clonotype comes from a boy aged 2 to 10 with acute myeloid leukemia, due to receive a stem cell transplant. Here the CDR3 reads CASMETERSEAFF. CDR3 DNA sequence: TGCGCCAGCATGGAGACAGAGCGGTCTGAAGCTTTCTTT.